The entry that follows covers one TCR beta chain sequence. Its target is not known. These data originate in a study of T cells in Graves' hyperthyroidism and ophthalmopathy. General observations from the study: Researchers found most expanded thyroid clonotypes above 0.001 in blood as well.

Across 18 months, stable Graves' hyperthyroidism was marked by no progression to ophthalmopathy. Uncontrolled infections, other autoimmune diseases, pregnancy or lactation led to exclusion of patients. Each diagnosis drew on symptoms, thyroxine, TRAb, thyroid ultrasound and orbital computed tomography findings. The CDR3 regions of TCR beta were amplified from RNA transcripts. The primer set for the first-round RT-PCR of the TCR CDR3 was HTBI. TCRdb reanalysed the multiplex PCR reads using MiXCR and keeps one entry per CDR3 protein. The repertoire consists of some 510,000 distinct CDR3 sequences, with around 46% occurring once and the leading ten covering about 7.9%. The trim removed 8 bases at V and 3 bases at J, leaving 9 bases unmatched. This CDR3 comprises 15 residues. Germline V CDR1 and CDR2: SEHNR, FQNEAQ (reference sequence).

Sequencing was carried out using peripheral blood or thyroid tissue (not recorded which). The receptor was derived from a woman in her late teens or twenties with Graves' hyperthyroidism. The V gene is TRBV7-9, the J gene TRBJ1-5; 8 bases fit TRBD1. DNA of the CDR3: TGTGCCAGCGGCCACGGGACAGGTTACAATCAGCCCCAGCATTTT. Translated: CASGHGTGYNQPQHF.